This is a list of T cell receptor beta chains from one sample in a study of beta chain features in type 1 diabetes. TCRdb's table, derived via immunoSEQ multiplex PCR, lists solely in-frame clones and lacks some. Counted here are under 550,000 clones, roughly 11% occurring once; the ten biggest clones make up less than 0.06%. Material for sequencing was naive CD4+ T cells from blood. The receptors come from a woman aged 18-29 years in good health. Both conserved end residues are part of each CDR3. D genes are given only for firm matches. Clone size is not always given. Where it is, it says once, few, many or a class for expanded clones.

size | J | length | D | V | CDR3 | DNA
- | TRBJ2-5 | 15 | TRBD1 | TRBV7-9 | CASSPRDREWETQYF | TGTGCCAGCAGCCCCCGGGACAGGGAGTGGGAGACCCAGTACTTC
few | TRBJ2-1 | 12 | TRBD2 | TRBV29-1 | CSVGRLADSRFF | TGCAGCGTTGGAAGGCTAGCGGACTCGCGGTTCTTC
- | TRBJ2-2 | 16 | TRBD1 | TRBV5-4 | CASSLPGQGGAGELFF | TGTGCCAGCAGCCTTCCGGGACAGGGGGGTGCCGGGGAGCTGTTTTTT
- | TRBJ2-5 | 10 | - | TRBV20-1 | CSVKRETQYF | TGCAGTGTGAAGCGAGAGACCCAGTACTTC
few | TRBJ1-1 | 12 | - | TRBV4-1 | CASSRERTVAFF | TGCGCCAGCAGCCGAGAGAGGACAGTGGCTTTCTTT
- | TRBJ1-5 | 15 | - | TRBV6-1 | CASSEQPNGNQPQHF | TGTGCCAGCAGTGAACAGCCTAACGGCAATCAGCCCCAGCATTTT
few | TRBJ2-5 | 14 | - | TRBV14 | CASSQAFVGETQYF | TGTGCCAGCAGCCAAGCCTTCGTTGGAGAGACCCAGTACTTC
few | TRBJ2-3 | 16 | TRBD1 | TRBV10-3 | CAIGTGGDSGADTQYF | TGTGCCATCGGGACAGGAGGAGATTCGGGCGCAGATACGCAGTATTTT
- | TRBJ1-5 | 13 | - | TRBV18 | CASSRDSNQPQHF | TGTGCCAGCTCAAGGGATAGCAATCAGCCCCAGCATTTT
few | TRBJ2-6 | 13 | - | TRBV29-1 | CSVRGTGANVLTF | TGCAGCGTTCGGGGCACTGGGGCCAACGTCCTGACTTTC
- | TRBJ2-1 | 15 | TRBD1 | TRBV7-3 | CASSFAGTGLHEQFF | TGTGCCAGCAGCTTCGCCGGGACAGGGTTACATGAGCAGTTCTTC
few | TRBJ1-1 | 15 | - | TRBV9 | CASSVGRTGGTEAFF | TGTGCCAGCAGCGTAGGACGCACGGGGGGCACTGAAGCTTTCTTT
few | TRBJ1-5 | 15 | TRBD1 | TRBV30 | CAWSRGTGYSQPQHF | TGTGCCTGGAGCCGAGGGACAGGGTATTCTCAGCCCCAGCATTTT
- | TRBJ2-5 | 13 | - | TRBV7-2 | CASSLQGPGTQYF | TGTGCCAGCAGCTTGCAGGGGCCGGGGACCCAGTACTTC
- | TRBJ1-4 | 13 | - | TRBV29-1 | CSAAGDMGEKLFF | TGCAGCGCTGCGGGGGATATGGGAGAAAAACTGTTTTTT
- | TRBJ2-6 | 15 | - | TRBV5-6 | CASSPTQSGANVLTF | TGTGCCAGCAGCCCTACACAGTCTGGGGCCAACGTCCTGACTTTC
- | TRBJ1-2 | 13 | - | TRBV5-6 | CASSLGRTYGYTF | TGTGCCAGCAGCTTGGGCCGGACGTATGGCTACACCTTC
- | TRBJ1-1 | 14 | - | TRBV29-1 | CSVVAPPRNTEAFF | TGCAGCGTTGTGGCGCCCCCGAGGAACACTGAAGCTTTCTTT
few | TRBJ1-2 | 15 | - | TRBV18 | CASSPPSRPGYGYTF | TGTGCCAGCTCACCACCCAGCAGGCCTGGGTATGGCTACACCTTC
few | TRBJ2-5 | 16 | TRBD2 | TRBV5-4 | CASSLGASGVQETQYF | TGTGCCAGCAGCTTGGGTGCTAGCGGGGTACAAGAGACCCAGTACTTC
few | TRBJ2-1 | 16 | TRBD2 | TRBV11-2 | CASLHNPARGDNEQFF | TGTGCCAGCTTGCACAACCCGGCGCGGGGGGACAATGAGCAGTTCTTC
few | TRBJ1-1 | 13 | TRBD1 | TRBV29-1 | CSVRTGRDTEAFF | TGCAGCGTACGGACAGGACGGGACACTGAAGCTTTCTTT
- | TRBJ2-3 | 15 | - | TRBV29-1 | CSVEGGRPLTDTQYF | TGCAGCGTTGAGGGTGGCAGGCCCCTGACAGATACGCAGTATTTT
few | TRBJ2-3 | 16 | TRBD2 | TRBV9 | CASNSELAGLTDTQYF | TGTGCCAGCAACTCGGAACTAGCGGGGCTCACAGATACGCAGTATTTT
few | TRBJ1-5 | 15 | - | TRBV5-6 | CASSSGTGSNQPQHF | TGTGCCAGCAGCTCAGGAACAGGGAGCAATCAGCCCCAGCATTTT
once | TRBJ1-1 | 11 | - | TRBV20-1 | CSAKPGDEAFF | TGCAGTGCCAAACCGGGCGATGAAGCTTTCTTT
- | TRBJ2-3 | 14 | - | TRBV14 | CASSQDVGSYTQYF | TGTGCCAGCAGCCAAGACGTAGGGTCTTATACGCAGTATTTT
few | TRBJ1-1 | 12 | - | TRBV4-1 | CASSQVRAEAFF | TGCGCCAGCAGCCAAGTTAGGGCGGAAGCTTTCTTT
few | TRBJ2-2 | 15 | - | TRBV28 | CASSLPGANTGELFF | TGTGCCAGCAGTTTACCCGGCGCGAACACCGGGGAGCTGTTTTTT
few | TRBJ2-1 | 14 | TRBD2 | TRBV7-9 | CASSSHSSGNEQFF | TGTGCCAGCAGCTCCCATTCTAGCGGCAATGAGCAGTTCTTC
few | TRBJ1-2 | 11 | - | TRBV20-1 | CSTGSSYGYTF | TGCAGTACAGGATCTTCCTATGGCTACACCTTC
- | TRBJ1-2 | 14 | - | TRBV7-9 | CASSHRDLNYGYTF | TGTGCCAGCAGCCACCGGGATTTAAACTATGGCTACACCTTC
- | TRBJ1-5 | 15 | TRBD1 | TRBV28 | CASSFDRVGNQPQHF | TGTGCCAGCAGTTTCGACAGGGTAGGCAATCAGCCCCAGCATTTT
- | TRBJ1-1 | 16 | - | TRBV28 | CASSQLGFIGNTEAFF | TGTGCCAGCAGCCAACTCGGGTTCATCGGGAACACTGAAGCTTTCTTT
- | TRBJ2-4 | 16 | TRBD2 | TRBV5-4 | CASSRRGSGRGNIQYF | TGTGCCAGCAGCCGCAGGGGGAGCGGGAGGGGAAACATTCAGTACTTC
few | TRBJ2-3 | 16 | TRBD2 | TRBV6-5 | CASSLGLAGGPDTQYF | TGTGCCAGCAGTTTGGGACTAGCGGGGGGGCCAGATACGCAGTATTTT
- | TRBJ1-4 | 17 | - | TRBV4-1 | CASSQVGRGIEKEKLFF | TGCGCCAGCAGCCAAGTTGGCCGGGGGATAGAGAAGGAAAAACTGTTTTTT
few | TRBJ2-3 | 13 | - | TRBV29-1 | CSVEVSSTDTQYF | TGCAGCGTTGAGGTATCTAGCACAGATACGCAGTATTTT
- | TRBJ2-1 | 12 | TRBD1 | TRBV7-9 | CASSPRQGSTFF | TGTGCCAGCAGCCCGCGACAGGGGAGTACGTTCTTC
- | TRBJ2-1 | 15 | - | TRBV5-1 | CASSLVSGSYNEQFF | TGCGCCAGCAGCTTGGTCTCCGGCTCCTACAATGAGCAGTTCTTC
few | TRBJ2-2 | 11 | - | TRBV2 | CASTNGGELFF | TGTGCCAGCACTAACGGCGGGGAGCTGTTTTTT
few | TRBJ2-5 | 12 | - | TRBV29-1 | CSVGYEVETQYF | TGCAGCGTTGGTTATGAGGTGGAGACCCAGTACTTC
- | TRBJ2-2 | 11 | - | TRBV20-1 | CSARVIGELFF | TGCAGTGCTAGAGTAATCGGGGAGCTGTTTTTT
- | TRBJ2-3 | 12 | - | TRBV4-2 | CASSQGSDTQYF | TGTGCCAGCAGCCAGGGTTCAGATACGCAGTATTTT
- | TRBJ1-1 | 14 | - | TRBV7-2 | CASSLLQRNTEAFF | TGTGCCAGCAGCTTACTCCAGCGGAACACTGAAGCTTTCTTT
few | TRBJ2-3 | 15 | - | TRBV7-2 | CASSLTAASTDTQYF | TGTGCCAGCAGCTTGACGGCTGCTAGCACAGATACGCAGTATTTT
few | TRBJ2-3 | 16 | - | TRBV15 | CATSRDRVQGSDTQYF | TGTGCCACCAGCAGAGATCGTGTCCAGGGGTCCGATACGCAGTATTTT
few | TRBJ2-3 | 12 | - | TRBV7-9 | CASSLVSDTQYF | TGTGCCAGCAGCTTGGTGAGCGATACGCAGTATTTT
- | TRBJ1-4 | 12 | - | TRBV28 | CASSRVVEKLFF | TGTGCCAGCAGTCGGGTGGTTGAAAAACTGTTTTTT
- | TRBJ2-3 | 16 | - | TRBV12-5 | CASGFVMMGTTDTQYF | TGTGCTAGTGGTTTCGTGATGATGGGGACCACAGATACGCAGTATTTT
few | TRBJ2-5 | 13 | - | TRBV5-4 | CASSSTGLETQYF | TGTGCCAGCAGCTCCACCGGATTAGAGACCCAGTACTTC
few | TRBJ2-2 | 18 | - | TRBV25-1 | CASSARGVAGSNTGELFF | TGTGCCAGCAGTGCCAGGGGGGTAGCGGGGTCGAACACCGGGGAGCTGTTTTTT